This is a list of T cell receptor beta chains from one sample in a study of blood T cell repertoires in COVID-19. Profiled with immunoSEQ multiplex PCR; TCRdb holds only in-frame clones, not every one. The data show approximately 240,000 clones, with roughly 84% seen just once and roughly 2% held by the top ten. Sequenced material: peripheral blood. The receptors stem from a woman aged 40 to 50 who had recovered from COVID-19. Each CDR3 is given with its conserved first and last residue. Each record gives: CDR3 protein, D gene, J gene, CDR3 length, V gene. D genes are given only for firm matches.

CASVLQGANYGYTF,TRBD1,TRBJ1-2,14,TRBV5-6
CASSILAGAGDIQYF,TRBD2,TRBJ2-4,15,TRBV7-2
CASTLAGCNYGYTF,.,TRBJ1-2,14,TRBV3-1/TRBV3-2
CASSSGLTSDTQYF,.,TRBJ2-3,14,TRBV7-2
CASSRQGADTGELFF,TRBD1,TRBJ2-2,15,TRBV2
CASGRNEKLFF,.,TRBJ1-4,11,TRBV11-2
CAWSVSGQDNSPLHF,.,TRBJ1-6,15,TRBV30
CASSHRRTGQGYEQYF,TRBD1,TRBJ2-7,16,TRBV23-1
CASSPVQGNYGYTF,TRBD1,TRBJ1-2,14,TRBV6-2/TRBV6-3
CASSVSGGASNANEQYF,TRBD2,TRBJ2-7,17,TRBV25-1
CASSQTLGQSNLNTEAFF,TRBD1,TRBJ1-1,18,TRBV11-3
CASSFDRGSRNEQFF,TRBD1,TRBJ2-1,15,TRBV7-2
CATSDPDRNYGYTF,.,TRBJ1-2,14,TRBV24-1
CASSARQGGSPLHF,TRBD1,TRBJ1-6,14,TRBV11-2
CASSQRGANEKLFF,.,TRBJ1-4,14,TRBV4-1
CASSDYGGRNTIYF,.,TRBJ1-3,14,TRBV25-1
CATSRTDRSPLHF,.,TRBJ1-6,13,TRBV15
CASSQAGGFGQPQHF,.,TRBJ1-5,15,TRBV4-3
CASSPIGTGLNNEQYF,TRBD1,TRBJ2-7,16,TRBV27
CASSLVGGQALGNGYTF,TRBD1,TRBJ1-2,17,TRBV28
CASSQDRGTGFNDEQFF,TRBD1,TRBJ2-1,17,TRBV3-1/TRBV3-2
CASAATEYSNQPQHF,.,TRBJ1-5,15,TRBV25-1
CASSQNRQGSTDTQYF,TRBD1,TRBJ2-3,16,TRBV16
CASRTHNEQFF,.,TRBJ2-1,11,TRBV19
CASSQEVDRGSGNTIYF,TRBD1,TRBJ1-3,17,TRBV4-2
CASSPGRGNEKLFF,.,TRBJ1-4,14,TRBV5-1
CASSQGGGQETHQPQHF,TRBD1,TRBJ1-5,17,TRBV7-2
CASTAGTGTSGNTIYF,TRBD1,TRBJ1-3,16,TRBV19
CASRIAVRSYEQYF,.,TRBJ2-7,14,TRBV2
CASRTGSHSGNTIYF,.,TRBJ1-3,15,TRBV19
CASSLLGGRYYGYTF,.,TRBJ1-2,15,TRBV28
CASSQDPWGEALNEQFF,.,TRBJ2-1,17,TRBV4-2
CASSSSSGGPYEQYF,TRBD2,TRBJ2-7,15,TRBV7-3
CASSLSQGGNQPQHF,TRBD1,TRBJ1-5,15,TRBV7-9
CASSTLIGGARSNTEAFF,TRBD1,TRBJ1-1,18,TRBV6-2/TRBV6-3
CASSSTGGYGYTF,TRBD1,TRBJ1-2,13,TRBV7-2
CASSSGTSGFITQYF,TRBD2,TRBJ2-3,15,TRBV7-2
CATRLSGSREQYF,.,TRBJ2-7,13,TRBV5-1
CASSLLNNEQFF,.,TRBJ2-1,12,TRBV18
CASSVVGTGGGYTF,TRBD1,TRBJ1-2,14,TRBV9
CASSRQGSSTSTSYEQYF,TRBD1,TRBJ2-7,18,TRBV19
CASSYSPGGAVYGYTF,TRBD1,TRBJ1-2,16,TRBV6-6
CASSPDSSYEQYF,.,TRBJ2-7,13,TRBV12-3/TRBV12-4
CASSPRDSYQPQHF,TRBD1,TRBJ1-5,14,TRBV6-5
CASSKDSSANYGYTF,.,TRBJ1-2,15,TRBV7-3
CASSRQGDIQYF,TRBD1,TRBJ2-4,12,TRBV12-3/TRBV12-4
CASSQEPPGQGRAKNIQYF,TRBD1,TRBJ2-4,19,TRBV4-3
CASSQGRTGIVSTPAEQYF,TRBD1,TRBJ2-7,19,TRBV4-2
CASSPTGSYEQYF,.,TRBJ2-7,13,TRBV18
CASTRDRRGYTF,TRBD1,TRBJ1-2,12,TRBV12-3/TRBV12-4
CASSGQGTSTDTQYF,TRBD1,TRBJ2-3,15,TRBV2